Listed here are 20 T cell receptor beta chains from one sample, sequenced in a study of tumor and adjacent non-tumor tissue in lung cancer. RNA was extracted from bulk tissue without any cell sorting. A modified ARM-PCR protocol with three rounds of nested PCR amplified TCRbeta. Each CDR3 protein is one row after TCRdb ran MiXCR on the multiplex PCR reads. The sample yields about 110,000 distinct CDR3 sequences, over 75% seen once. The sequencing input was lung tumor tissue. All receptors derive from a man aged 65 to 85 with non-small cell lung cancer.

In the case of this clonotype: A junction end diverges from the germline sequence, so it may reflect a read error. The chain is built from TRBV6-5 and TRBJ2-1; TRBD2 is a possible D gene (5 bases). Per germline, CDR1 MNHEY and CDR2 SVGAGI. The CDR3 consists of 13 residues. The CDR3, as DNA: TGTGTCAGCAGTGCCCGGGATGGTCATGAGCCGTTATTC. Its protein is CVSSARDGHEPLF.

Turning to this clonotype: A clone one base away is much larger, so this may be a read error. V is TRBV7-9 and J is TRBJ1-2, with TRBD1 as a possible D gene (5 bases). Germline CDR1 reads SEHNR; CDR2 reads FQNEAQ (reference sequence). The length of the CDR3 is 16 residues. CDR3: CANSFARDQNVYGYTF. CDR3 nucleotides: TGTGCCAACAGCTTTGCCCGGGACCAGAACGTCTATGGCTACACCTTC.

The chain has TRBV6-2 or TRBV6-3 and TRBJ2-1; D uncertain. The CDR3 is made up of 13 amino acids. The germline gives CDR1 MNHEY, CDR2 SVGEGT. With 6 bases removed from V and 12 bases from J, the gap between germline ends came to 18 bases. The CDR3: CASSPEGKDVQFF. CDR3 sequence (DNA): TGTGCCAGCAGCCCTGAAGGGAAGGATGTGCAGTTCTTC.

A remark on this clonotype: This clone may be a read error of a much larger clone one base away. The rearrangement joins TRBV28 to TRBJ2-7; 13 bases agree with TRBD2. This CDR3 region has 13 residues. J was trimmed by 9 bases and V by 7 bases; bases with no gene match: 6. Germline CDR1 and CDR2: MDHEN and SYDVKM. CDR3 coding DNA: TGTGCCAGCAATCACAGACTAGCGGGAGGGCAGTACTTC. Its translation: CASNHRLAGGQYF.

This clonotype counts as medium-sized. This chain joins TRBV11-2 and TRBJ2-4; D is undetermined. The germline V gene encodes CDR1 SGHAT and CDR2 FQNNGV. V shed 2 bases and J shed 2 bases, with 4 bases lying between them. The CDR3 extends over 13 amino acids. The chain's CDR3 is CASSLQTKNIQYF. The CDR3 DNA reads TGTGCCAGCAGCTTACAGACCAAAAACATTCAGTACTTC.

The V and J genes are TRBV5-5 and TRBJ1-1; D is possibly TRBD1 (5 bases). V shed 4 bases and J shed 2 bases, with 9 bases lying between them. CDR1 SGHKS and CDR2 YYEKEE come from the germline V gene (reference sequence). The CDR3 length is 13 residues. CDR3 amino acids: CASSVDINTEAFF. The CDR3 coding sequence is TGTGCCAGCAGCGTGGACATAAACACTGAAGCTTTCTTT.

The sample holds a few counts of this clonotype. The junction does not match germline at one end; this may be a read error. CDR3 sequence: CGAGGQGLSQKPQHF. The CDR3 DNA follows: TGCGGTGCTGGAGGGCAGGGGCTCTCGCAGAAGCCCCAGCATTTT. The chain has TRBV20-1 and TRBJ1-5; D perhaps matches TRBD1 (6 bases). Germline CDR1 DFQATT, CDR2 SNEGSKA (reference sequence). The CDR3 is 15 amino acids.

About this clonotype: At one boundary the junction diverges from the germline segment, which might be a read error. The rearrangement joins TRBV6-1 to TRBJ2-1; TRBD2 matches 11 bases. Germline values: CDR1 MNHNS, CDR2 SASEGT. The CDR3 sequence is 16 residues long. This chain's CDR3 is CARSAMIAGGHNGQFF. The CDR3 nucleotides read TGTGCCAGAAGTGCTATGATAGCGGGAGGGCATAATGGGCAGTTCTTC.

Comment on this clonotype: Since no conserved phenylalanine or tryptophan closes the CDR3, a read error is the likely cause. Here the CDR3 DNA reads TGTGCCAGCAGTTACGGAGGGGTCTCTGGGGCCAACGTCCTGACTCTC. Its translation: CASSYGGVSGANVLTL. This chain connects TRBV6-2 or TRBV6-3 to TRBJ2-6, with D possibly matching TRBD2 (6 bases). Germline V lookup: CDR1 MNHEY, CDR2 SVGEGT. This CDR3 is built from 16 residues. V dropped 2 bases and J dropped 0 bases, with 8 bases sitting between them.

A note on this clonotype: One junction end does not reproduce the germline sequence, and a read error may be involved. The J gene is TRBJ1-1, the V gene TRBV11-2; a possible D gene is TRBD1 (6 bases). Germline-derived CDR1 and CDR2 are SGHAT and FQNNGV. This CDR3 region has 14 residues. The CDR3 region has the DNA TGTGCTAGCAACTTCGGCGGGGGCCGGACTGAAGCTATCTTT. It yields the protein CASNFGGGRTEAIF.

Concerning this clonotype: Since no conserved phenylalanine or tryptophan closes the CDR3, a read error is the likely cause. This chain links TRBV29-1 with TRBJ1-2; D gene unclear. Per the germline V gene, CDR1 is SQVTM and CDR2 is ANQGSEA. Trimming pared 5 bases from V and 4 bases from J, leaving 14 bases between. This CDR3 region has 13 residues. The CDR3 loop reads CSVLQSGAYGYTS. The CDR3 nucleotides are TGCAGCGTTCTCCAGTCTGGAGCCTATGGCTACACCTCC.

A note on this clonotype: One end of the junction fails to match germline, which may point to a read error. The chain couples TRBV6-5 to TRBJ2-2; 10 nucleotides match TRBD2. The CDR3 totals 17 residues. CDR1 MNHEY and CDR2 SVGAGI come from the germline V gene. The CDR3 nucleotides read TGTGACAGCAGTTACTCGTTAGCGGGAGGTAACATCGGGGAGCTGTTTTTT. This codes for CDSSYSLAGGNIGELFF.

A note on this clonotype: Given a much more abundant clone one base away, this may be a read error. This chain connects TRBV15 to TRBJ1-3, with D possibly matching TRBD1 (5 bases). This CDR3 region has 14 residues. Germline CDR1 is LNHNV and CDR2 is YYDKDF (reference sequence). CDR3 sequence reads: CATSSGTDGNTVYF. The CDR3 DNA reads TGTGCCACCAGCAGCGGGACCGACGGAAACACCGTATATTTT.

In the case of this clonotype: A read error is likely, as this CDR3 ends without the conserved phenylalanine or tryptophan. The chain is built from TRBV29-1 and TRBJ2-3, with D possibly matching TRBD1 (5 bases). Trimming took 8 bases from V and 6 from J, leaving 15 bases between them. CDR3 length equals 12 residues. Germline V lookup: CDR1 SQVTM, CDR2 ANQGSEA. The CDR3 region has the DNA TGCAGCACCATGGGGCCTTTGGATACGCAGTATATT. Amino acid sequence: CSTMGPLDTQYI.

Comments on this clonotype: This may stem from a read error, because a much larger clone lies one nucleotide away. This chain joins TRBV5-1 and TRBJ1-1; TRBD1 might be the D (5 bases). Trimming took 4 bases from V and 5 from J, leaving 12 bases between them. CDR3 length equals 13 residues. From germline, CDR1 is SGHRS and CDR2 YFSETQ. The chain's CDR3 is CASSRQHLTEAFF. Written as DNA, the CDR3 is TGCGCCAGCAGCAGACAGCATTTGACTGAAGCTTTCTTT.

Note on this clonotype: One end of the junction varies from germline; a read error may be responsible. This rearrangement joins TRBV20-1 to TRBJ2-5; D ambiguous. The CDR3 is 11 amino acids. From germline, CDR1 is DFQATT and CDR2 SNEGSKA (reference sequence). The CDR3 protein is CTASNQETRYF. The DNA of the CDR3 is TGCACTGCTAGTAATCAAGAGACCCGGTACTTC.

Notes on this clonotype: The junction departs from the called germline gene at one end, perhaps through a read error. The J gene is TRBJ2-5, the V gene TRBV11-2, with 7 nucleotides matching TRBD2. The CDR3 contains 13 residues. CDR1 is SGHAT and CDR2 is FQNNGV in the germline V gene. This CDR3 reads CARSLDPRLAPHF. DNA of the CDR3: TGTGCCAGGAGCTTAGATCCCAGACTAGCTCCGCACTTC.

Details on this clonotype: Compared with germline, one end of the junction differs, possibly owing to a read error. The chain employs TRBV4-1 and TRBJ1-4; D unclear. From germline, CDR1 is MGHRA and CDR2 YSYEKL. This CDR3 contains 15 residues. CDR3: CASSQKWPPYEKLFF. DNA for the CDR3: TGTGCCAGCAGCCAGAAATGGCCGCCCTACGAAAAACTGTTTTTT.

On this clonotype: Germline is not matched at one junction end, which may reflect a read error. The V and J genes are TRBV6-5 and TRBJ1-6; no firm D call. The CDR3 contains 15 residues. CDR1 is MNHEY, CDR2 SVGAGI, per germline. The chain's CDR3 is CTSSYSDGKNSPLHF. In nucleotides, the CDR3 is TGTACCAGCAGTTATTCCGACGGTAAGAACTCACCCCTCCACTTT.

In regard to this clonotype: Germline is not matched at one junction end, which may reflect a read error. This rearrangement joins TRBV11-2 to TRBJ2-2; TRBD2 matches 10 bases. The CDR3 covers 15 residues. Per germline, CDR1 SGHAT and CDR2 FQNNGV. CDR3 nucleotides: TGTACCAGCAGTCCCCAAGCGGGGGGGACCGGGGAGCTGTTTTTT. Translated, it gives CTSSPQAGGTGELFF.